The T cell receptor (beta chain) described here comes from a study of blood T cell repertoires in COVID-19. In the study overall: COVID-19 samples, acute and convalescent, were from the United States, Italy and Spain. T cells, B-cell-depleted T cells, or PBMCs supplied cDNA or gDNA.

Germline V gene data show CDR1 as SNHLY and CDR2 as FYNNEI. V dropped 7 bases and J dropped 5; count of bases not matched to a gene: 6. The CDR3 contains 14 residues. This clone was recorded once. In the source study's methods: Reference gene primer amplification in the assay estimated nucleated cell counts. The assay was immunoSEQ multiplex PCR, and TCRdb's table has in-frame clones only and misses some. The D gene and trimming were derived from the DNA, and the V and J assignments and clone size from that table. The table has some 180,000 clones, 84% seen once. This chain joins TRBV2 and TRBJ2-2, with 8 bases identical to TRBD2. The sample taken for sequencing was peripheral blood. This sequence originates from a human donor in a cohort sampled during active COVID-19. The CDR3 DNA reads TGTGCCAGCACCCGACTAGCGACAACCGGGGAGCTGTTTTTT. Encoded protein: CASTRLATTGELFF.